This TCR beta chain was captured by sequencing in a study of CD8+CD57+ T cells in acquired aplastic anemia. The wider study: Recorded DNA amounts for sorted CD4+ and CD8+ cells had an average of 3.2 ug.

For sequencing, patients were chosen who had shown expansion of CD8+CD57+ cells by flow cytometry. Everyone among the patients had severe acquired aplastic anemia. It was genomic DNA that served as the template for profiling TCR beta VDJ and CDR3. TCRdb analysed the reads with MiXCR anew, one entry per CDR3 protein. This repertoire shows under 350,000 distinct CDR3 sequences, 56% found once; its top ten account for 1% to 1.5%. Overall study results and limits: Patients and controls had in common fewer than 30 CD8+ CDR3 sequences.

This clonotype has a handful of counts. Its target is not known. CDR1 is LNHNV and CDR2 is YYDKDF in the germline V gene (reference sequence). The ends were cut back, 5 bases at V and 7 bases at J, with 14 bases in the middle. The CDR3 length is 13 residues. The TCR sequence derives from a human donor with aplastic anemia. Sample: sorted CD4+, CD8+, or CD8+CD57+ T cells (not recorded which) from PBMCs. The V and J genes are TRBV15 and TRBJ2-5; no reliable D call. The CDR3 DNA is TGTGCCACCAGCGGGAATAGGGTGGGGACCCAGTACTTC. Protein: CATSGNRVGTQYF.